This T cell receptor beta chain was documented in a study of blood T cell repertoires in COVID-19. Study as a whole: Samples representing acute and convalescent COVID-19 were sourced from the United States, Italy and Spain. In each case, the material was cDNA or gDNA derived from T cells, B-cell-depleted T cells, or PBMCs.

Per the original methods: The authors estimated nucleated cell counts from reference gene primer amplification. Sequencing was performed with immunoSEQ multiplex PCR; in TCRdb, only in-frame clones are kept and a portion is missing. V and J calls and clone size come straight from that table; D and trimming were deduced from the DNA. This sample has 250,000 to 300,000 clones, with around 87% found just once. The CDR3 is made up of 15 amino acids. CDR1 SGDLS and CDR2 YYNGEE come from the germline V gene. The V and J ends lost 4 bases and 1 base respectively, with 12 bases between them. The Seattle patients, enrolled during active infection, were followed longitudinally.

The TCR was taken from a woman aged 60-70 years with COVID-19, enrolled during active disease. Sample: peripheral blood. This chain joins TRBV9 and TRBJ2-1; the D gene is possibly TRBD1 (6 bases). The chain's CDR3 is CASSPQGLSYNEQFF. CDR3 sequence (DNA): TGTGCCAGCAGCCCTCAGGGGTTATCCTACAATGAGCAGTTCTTC.